Each of the 3 T cell receptor beta chains below was sequenced from the same sample in a study of T cells in Graves' hyperthyroidism and ophthalmopathy (dated by TCRdb to between 2018 and 2021). To prepare the library, multiplex PCR was applied. TCRdb names Illumina HiSeq 2000 as the instrument used. The TCR beta CDR3 regions were amplified from the RNA transcripts. The TCR CDR3 was subjected to a first round of RT-PCR using the HTBI primer set and the Qiagen OneStep RT-PCR kit. Using fastp at Q25 and MiXCR, TCRdb reprocessed the public reads and kept productive beta chains. Every entry covers one CDR3 protein and lists the most common genes and DNA from its rows. The sample table contains roughly 500,000 distinct CDR3 sequences; only one count was recorded for around 15% of them. The leading ten clones occupy 25% to 30% of the sample. Sequencing was done on a sample of blood. These receptor sequences come from a woman younger than 45 with Graves' ophthalmopathy.

This clonotype came up many times. The gene calls are TRBV19 and TRBJ1-1; 8 positions match TRBD1. Trimming at V came to 11 bases and at J to 4 bases, leaving 6 bases not matched to a gene. Germline values: CDR1 LNHDA, CDR2 SQIVND (reference sequence). The length of the CDR3 is 12 residues. The CDR3 is CAARQGSTEAFF. The CDR3 nucleotides read TGTGCCGCCAGACAGGGGAGCACTGAAGCTTTCTTT.

V is TRBV29-1 and J is TRBJ1-1; a weak D match, TRBD1 (6 bases). The germline gives CDR1 SQVTM, CDR2 ANQGSEA. V lost 5 bases and J lost 0, with 13 bases in between. The CDR3 loop spans 14 amino acids. This CDR3 is CSVLGGGLNTEAFF. DNA of the CDR3: TGCAGCGTTCTAGGGGGAGGCTTGAACACTGAAGCTTTCTTT.

The chain recombines TRBV29-1 with TRBJ2-2; 13 nucleotides agree with TRBD2. J lost 3 bases, V lost 5 bases, and 6 bases had no gene match. The CDR3 extends over 16 amino acids. CDR1 SQVTM and CDR2 ANQGSEA come from the germline V gene. The CDR3 loop is CSVSGTSGTYTGELFF. Written as DNA, the CDR3 is TGCAGCGTTTCTGGGACTAGCGGGACCTACACCGGGGAGCTGTTTTTT.